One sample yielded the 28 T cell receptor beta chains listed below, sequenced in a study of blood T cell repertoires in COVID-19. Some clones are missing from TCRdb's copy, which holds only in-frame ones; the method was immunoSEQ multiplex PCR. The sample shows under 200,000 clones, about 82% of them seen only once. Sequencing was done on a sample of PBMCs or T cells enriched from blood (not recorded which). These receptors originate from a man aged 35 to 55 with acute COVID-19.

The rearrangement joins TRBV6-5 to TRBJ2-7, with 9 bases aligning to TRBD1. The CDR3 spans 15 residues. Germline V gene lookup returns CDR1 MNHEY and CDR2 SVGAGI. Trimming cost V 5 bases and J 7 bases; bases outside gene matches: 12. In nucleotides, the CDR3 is TGTGCCAGCAGTCATTGGACAGGGGCGGTAATGGAGCAGTACTTC. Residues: CASSHWTGAVMEQYF.

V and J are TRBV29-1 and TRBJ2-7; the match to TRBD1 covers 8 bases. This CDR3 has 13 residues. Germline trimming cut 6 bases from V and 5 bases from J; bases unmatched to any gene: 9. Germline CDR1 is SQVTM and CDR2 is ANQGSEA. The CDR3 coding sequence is TGCAGCGTCCGGACAGGGTCCTTCCACGAGCAGTACTTC. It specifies CSVRTGSFHEQYF.

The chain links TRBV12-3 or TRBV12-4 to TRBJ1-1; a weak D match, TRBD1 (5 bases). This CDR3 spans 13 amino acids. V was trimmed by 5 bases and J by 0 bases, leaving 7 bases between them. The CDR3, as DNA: TGTGCCAGCAGTAAGGGGATGAACACTGAAGCTTTCTTT. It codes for CASSKGMNTEAFF.

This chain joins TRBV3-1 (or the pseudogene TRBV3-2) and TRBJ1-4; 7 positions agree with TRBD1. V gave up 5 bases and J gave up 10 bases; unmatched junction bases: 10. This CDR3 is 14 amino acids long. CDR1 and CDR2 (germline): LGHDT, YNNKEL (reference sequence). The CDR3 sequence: CASSTGAPVGKLFF. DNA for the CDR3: TGTGCCAGCAGCACAGGGGCCCCGGTCGGAAAACTGTTTTTT.

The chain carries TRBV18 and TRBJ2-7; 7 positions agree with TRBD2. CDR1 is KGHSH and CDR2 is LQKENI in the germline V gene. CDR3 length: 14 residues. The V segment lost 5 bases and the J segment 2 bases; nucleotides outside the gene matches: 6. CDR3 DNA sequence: TGTGCCAGCTCATCAACACTAGCGACCTACGAGCAGTACTTC. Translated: CASSSTLATYEQYF.

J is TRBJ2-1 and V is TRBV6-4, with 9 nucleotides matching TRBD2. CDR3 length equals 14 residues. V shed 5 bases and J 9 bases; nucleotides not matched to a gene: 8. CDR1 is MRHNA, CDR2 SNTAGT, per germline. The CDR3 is CASSFAGGPGEQFF. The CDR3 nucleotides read TGTGCCAGCAGTTTCGCGGGAGGGCCAGGTGAGCAGTTCTTC.

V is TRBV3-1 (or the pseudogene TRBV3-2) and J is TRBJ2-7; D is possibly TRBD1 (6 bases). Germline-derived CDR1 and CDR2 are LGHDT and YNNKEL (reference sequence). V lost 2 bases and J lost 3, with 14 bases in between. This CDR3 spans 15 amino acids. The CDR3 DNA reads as TGTGCCAGCAGCCAACGAGCTACAGGGTACTACGAGCAGTACTTC. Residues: CASSQRATGYYEQYF.

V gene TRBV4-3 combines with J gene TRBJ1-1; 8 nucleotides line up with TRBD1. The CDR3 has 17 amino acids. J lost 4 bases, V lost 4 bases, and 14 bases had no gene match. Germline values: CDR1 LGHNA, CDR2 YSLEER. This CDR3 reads CASSLDAGGASGTEAFF. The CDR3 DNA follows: TGCGCCAGCAGCCTCGACGCAGGGGGCGCTTCGGGCACTGAAGCTTTCTTT.

The CDR3 nucleotides read TGTGCCAGCAGCATCGACAGGGGGGACGAAAAACTGTTTTTT. Encoded protein: CASSIDRGDEKLFF. This rearrangement joins TRBV5-4 to TRBJ1-4, with 9 bases lining up with TRBD1. V lost 4 bases and J lost 8; bases outside the gene matches: 6. CDR1 is SGHNT, CDR2 YYREEE, per germline (reference sequence). The CDR3 loop spans 14 amino acids.

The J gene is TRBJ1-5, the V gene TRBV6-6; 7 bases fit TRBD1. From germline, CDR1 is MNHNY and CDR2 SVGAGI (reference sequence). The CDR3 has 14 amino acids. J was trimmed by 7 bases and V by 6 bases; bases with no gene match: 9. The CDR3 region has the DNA TGTGCCAGCAGAACAGGGGAGGCAGCGCAGCCCCAGCATTTT. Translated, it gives CASRTGEAAQPQHF.

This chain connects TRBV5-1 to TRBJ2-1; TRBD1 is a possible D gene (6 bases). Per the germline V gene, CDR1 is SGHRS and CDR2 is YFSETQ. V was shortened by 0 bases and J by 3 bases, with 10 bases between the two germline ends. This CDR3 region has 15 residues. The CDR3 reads CASSLDRANYNEQFF. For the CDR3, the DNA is TGCGCCAGCAGCTTGGACAGGGCGAACTACAATGAGCAGTTCTTC.

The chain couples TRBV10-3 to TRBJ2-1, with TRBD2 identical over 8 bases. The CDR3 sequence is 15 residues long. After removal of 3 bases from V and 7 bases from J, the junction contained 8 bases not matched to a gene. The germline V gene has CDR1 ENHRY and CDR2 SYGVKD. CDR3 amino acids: CAISDRAGVANEQFF. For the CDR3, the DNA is TGTGCCATCAGTGACCGAGCGGGAGTGGCAAATGAGCAGTTCTTC.

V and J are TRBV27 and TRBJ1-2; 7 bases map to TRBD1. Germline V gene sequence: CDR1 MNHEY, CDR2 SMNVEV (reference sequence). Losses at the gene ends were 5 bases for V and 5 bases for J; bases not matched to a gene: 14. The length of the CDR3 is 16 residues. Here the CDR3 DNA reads TGTGCCAGCAGTCCGCCGATCAGGGGGTCAGGGTATGGCTACACCTTC. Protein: CASSPPIRGSGYGYTF.

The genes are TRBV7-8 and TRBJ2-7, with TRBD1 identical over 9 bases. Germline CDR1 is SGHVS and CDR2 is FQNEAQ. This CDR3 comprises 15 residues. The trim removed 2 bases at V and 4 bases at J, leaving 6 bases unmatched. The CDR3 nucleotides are TGTGCCAGCAGCTTAAGCACAGGGGGCGGATACGAGCAGTACTTC. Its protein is CASSLSTGGGYEQYF.

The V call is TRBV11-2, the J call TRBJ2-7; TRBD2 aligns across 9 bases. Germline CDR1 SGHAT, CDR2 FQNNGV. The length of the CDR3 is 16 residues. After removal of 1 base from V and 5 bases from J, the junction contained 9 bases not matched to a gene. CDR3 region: CASSLGGRALFHEQYF. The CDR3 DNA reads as TGTGCCAGCAGCTTAGGCGGGAGGGCCCTCTTCCACGAGCAGTACTTC.

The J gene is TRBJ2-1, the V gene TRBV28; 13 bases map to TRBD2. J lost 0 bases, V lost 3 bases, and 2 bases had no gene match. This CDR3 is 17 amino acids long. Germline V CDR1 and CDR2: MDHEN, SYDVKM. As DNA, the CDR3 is TGTGCCAGCAGTTTCACTAGCGGGGGGGTCTCCTACAATGAGCAGTTCTTC. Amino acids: CASSFTSGGVSYNEQFF.

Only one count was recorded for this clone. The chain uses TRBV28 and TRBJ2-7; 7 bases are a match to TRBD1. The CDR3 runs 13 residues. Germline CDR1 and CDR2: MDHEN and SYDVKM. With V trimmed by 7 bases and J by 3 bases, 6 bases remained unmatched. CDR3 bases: TGTGCCAGCACCCCGGGACAGTTCTACGAGCAGTACTTC. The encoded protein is CASTPGQFYEQYF.

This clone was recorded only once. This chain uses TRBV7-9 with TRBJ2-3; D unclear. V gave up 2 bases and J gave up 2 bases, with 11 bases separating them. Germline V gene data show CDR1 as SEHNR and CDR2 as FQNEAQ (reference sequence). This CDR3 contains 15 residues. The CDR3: CASSLNPAPTDTQYF. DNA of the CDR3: TGTGCCAGCAGCTTAAACCCAGCGCCCACAGATACGCAGTATTTT.

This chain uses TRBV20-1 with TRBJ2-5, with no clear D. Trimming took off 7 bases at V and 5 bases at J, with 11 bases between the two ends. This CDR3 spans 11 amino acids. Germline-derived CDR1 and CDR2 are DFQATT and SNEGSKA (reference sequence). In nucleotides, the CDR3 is TGCAGTGACCTCCTCCGGGAGACCCAGTACTTC. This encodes CSDLLRETQYF.

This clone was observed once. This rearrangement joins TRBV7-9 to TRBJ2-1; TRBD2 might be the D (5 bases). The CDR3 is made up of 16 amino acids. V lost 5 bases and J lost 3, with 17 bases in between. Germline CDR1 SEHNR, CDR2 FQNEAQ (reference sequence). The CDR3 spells CASSPLVTGDYNEQFF. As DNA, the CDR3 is TGTGCCAGCAGCCCCCTAGTCACCGGGGACTACAATGAGCAGTTCTTC. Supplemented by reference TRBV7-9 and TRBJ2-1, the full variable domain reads DTGVSQNPRHKITKRGQNVTFRCDPISEHNRLYWYRQTLGQGPEFLTYFQNEAQLEKSRLLSDRFSAERPKGSFSTLEIQRTEQGDSAMYLCASSPLVTGDYNEQFFGPGTRLTVL.

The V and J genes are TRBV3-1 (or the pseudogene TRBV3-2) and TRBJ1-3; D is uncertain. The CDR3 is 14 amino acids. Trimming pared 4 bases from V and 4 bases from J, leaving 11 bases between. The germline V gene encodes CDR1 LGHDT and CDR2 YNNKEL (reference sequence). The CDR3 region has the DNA TGTGCCAGCAGCCCGGGGTCAGGAGGAAACACCATATATTTT. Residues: CASSPGSGGNTIYF.

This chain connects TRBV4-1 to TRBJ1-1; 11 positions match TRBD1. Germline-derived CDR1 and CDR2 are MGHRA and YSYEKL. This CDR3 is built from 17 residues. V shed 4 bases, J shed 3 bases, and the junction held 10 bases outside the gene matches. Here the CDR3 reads CASSPRDRGFGYTEAFF. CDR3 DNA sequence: TGCGCCAGCAGCCCCCGGGACAGGGGGTTCGGGTACACTGAAGCTTTCTTT.

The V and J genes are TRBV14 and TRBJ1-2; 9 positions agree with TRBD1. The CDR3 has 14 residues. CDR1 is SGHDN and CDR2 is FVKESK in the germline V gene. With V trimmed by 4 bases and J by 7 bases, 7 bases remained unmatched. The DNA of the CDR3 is TGTGCCAGCAGCCCCGGACAGGGGTCATTTGGCTACACCTTC. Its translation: CASSPGQGSFGYTF.

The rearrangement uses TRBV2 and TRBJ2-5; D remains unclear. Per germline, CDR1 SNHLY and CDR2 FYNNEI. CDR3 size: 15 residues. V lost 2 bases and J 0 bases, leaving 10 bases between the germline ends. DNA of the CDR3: TGTGCCAGCAGTGAATATGCTGCGTACCAAGAGACCCAGTACTTC. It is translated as CASSEYAAYQETQYF. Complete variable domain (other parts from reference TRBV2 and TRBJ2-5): EPEVTQTPSHQVTQMGQEVILRCVPISNHLYFYWYRQILGQKVEFLVSFYNNEISEKSEIFDDQFSVERPDGSNFTLKIRSTKLEDSAMYFCASSEYAAYQETQYFGPGTRLLVL.

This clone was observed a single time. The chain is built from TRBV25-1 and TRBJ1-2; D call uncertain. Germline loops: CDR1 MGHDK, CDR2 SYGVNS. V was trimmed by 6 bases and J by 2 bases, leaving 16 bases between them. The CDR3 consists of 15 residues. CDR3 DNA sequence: TGTGCCAGCAGCCCAATGGTCGGGTCCAACTATGGCTACACCTTC. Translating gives CASSPMVGSNYGYTF.

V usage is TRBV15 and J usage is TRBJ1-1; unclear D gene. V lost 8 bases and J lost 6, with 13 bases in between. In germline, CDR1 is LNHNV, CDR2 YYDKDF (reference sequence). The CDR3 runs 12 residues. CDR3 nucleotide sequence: TGTGCCACCCTCGGGGAGAGCTCTGAAGCTTTCTTT. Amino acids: CATLGESSEAFF.

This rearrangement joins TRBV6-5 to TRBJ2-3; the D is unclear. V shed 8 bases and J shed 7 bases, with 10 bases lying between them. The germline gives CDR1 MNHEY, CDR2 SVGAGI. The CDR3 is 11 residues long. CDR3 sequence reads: CASLGGYTQYF. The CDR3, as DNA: TGTGCCAGCCTCGGTGGTTATACGCAGTATTTT.

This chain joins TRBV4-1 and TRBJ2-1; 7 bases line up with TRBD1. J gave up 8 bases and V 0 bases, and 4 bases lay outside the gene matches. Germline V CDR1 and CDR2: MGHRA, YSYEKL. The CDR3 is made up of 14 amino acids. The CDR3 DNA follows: TGCGCCAGCAGCCAAGATCGTAGGGGGCATGAGCAGTTCTTC. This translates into CASSQDRRGHEQFF.